This entry concerns a single T cell receptor beta chain. This sample stems from a study of blood T cell repertoires in COVID-19. Whole-study context: Both acute and convalescent COVID-19 samples were obtained from the United States, Italy and Spain. PBMCs, B-cell-depleted T cells, or T cells provided the cDNA or gDNA that made up the material.

This CDR3 spans 16 amino acids. J was trimmed by 5 bases and V by 3 bases; bases with no gene match: 3. Germline V lookup: CDR1 SGDLS, CDR2 YYNGEE. Authors' data handling: Nucleated cell number was recorded as an estimate derived from reference gene primer amplification. The data were produced by immunoSEQ multiplex PCR, yet TCRdb's version contains in-frame clones alone and is incomplete. Clonal size and the V and J genes are those of that table, whereas D and trimming came from the DNA. The table includes 90,000 to 150,000 clones, over 75% detected once. The J gene is TRBJ2-2, the V gene TRBV9; 14 nucleotides agree with TRBD2. Sequenced input: peripheral blood. The TCR originated in a man older than 75 with acute or convalescent COVID-19. The CDR3 DNA follows: TGTGCCAGCAGCGGAGGGACTAGCGGGAGTACCGGGGAGCTGTTTTTT. It specifies CASSGGTSGSTGELFF.